The T cell receptor (beta chain) under discussion was sequenced for a study of blood T cell repertoires in COVID-19. Overall study context: Italy, Spain and the United States were the sources of the convalescent and acute COVID-19 samples. Sources were T cells, B-cell-depleted T cells, or PBMCs; the material itself was cDNA or gDNA.

Authors' processing steps: Using reference gene primer amplification, nucleated cell counts were estimated. TCRdb keeps only in-frame clones here, not all; method: immunoSEQ multiplex PCR. V, J and clone size are those of that table, while D and trimming were read from the DNA. The sample has about 340,000 clones, more than 70% seen once. The CDR3 extends over 17 amino acids. The J segment lost 6 bases and the V segment lost 2 bases, leaving 9 bases of the junction unmatched. Germline CDR1 reads MDHEN; CDR2 reads SYDVKM. The sequence came from a man aged 25 to 40 with active or convalescent COVID-19. Sequenced material: peripheral blood. The chain couples TRBV28 to TRBJ2-2; TRBD2 aligns across 10 bases. CDR3 DNA sequence: TGTGCCAGCAGTTTAAGCCCAGCGGGAGGGCCTGCCGGGGAGCTGTTTTTT. Amino acids: CASSLSPAGGPAGELFF.